One sample yielded the 10 T cell receptor beta chains listed below, sequenced in a study of blood T cell repertoires in COVID-19. This table comes from immunoSEQ multiplex PCR, and its TCRdb copy is limited to in-frame clones, with some not included. Among 250,000 to 300,000 clones, about 80% were seen once, and the ten largest hold over 4%. Sequenced input: PBMCs or T cells enriched from blood (not recorded which). The receptors originated from a man aged 30 to 45 with acute COVID-19.

This clone was seen just once. The chain uses TRBV24-1 and TRBJ2-2; unclear D gene. The germline V gene encodes CDR1 KGHDR and CDR2 SFDVKD. This CDR3 comprises 13 residues. V lost 9 bases and J 0 bases, leaving 7 bases between the germline ends. CDR3 coding DNA: TGTGCCACCTTGTCCGCGAACACCGGGGAGCTGTTTTTT. Translated, it gives CATLSANTGELFF.

This clone was recorded only once. This CDR3 reads CASSLSAPDTQYF. The CDR3 DNA reads as TGTGCCAGCAGTTTATCGGCACCAGATACGCAGTATTTT. The chain links TRBV27 to TRBJ2-3, with no clear D. Trimming cost V 0 bases and J 4 bases, with 5 bases left between them. CDR3 size: 13 residues. Per the germline V gene, CDR1 is MNHEY and CDR2 is SMNVEV (reference sequence).

CDR3 sequence (DNA): TGTGCCAGTAGTATATCGGCAGGCTATGGCTACACCTTC. Its protein is CASSISAGYGYTF. This chain uses TRBV19 with TRBJ1-2; the D is unclear. The V gene's germline CDR1 is LNHDA and CDR2 SQIVND (reference sequence). This CDR3 has 13 residues. Trimming shortened V by 2 bases and J by 4 bases, and 8 bases separated the two germline ends.

The chain links TRBV7-8 to TRBJ2-1, with TRBD2 matching 12 bases. The CDR3 has 16 residues. Per germline, CDR1 SGHVS and CDR2 FQNEAQ. J was trimmed by 5 bases and V by 5 bases; bases with no gene match: 7. The CDR3 reads CASSPPTSGSHNEQFF. CDR3 sequence (DNA): TGTGCCAGCAGCCCACCGACTAGCGGGAGTCACAATGAGCAGTTCTTC.

The genes are TRBV21-1 and TRBJ2-7; the table calls TRBD2, which could not be checked here. TRBV21-1 is a documented pseudogene. The length of the CDR3 is 19 residues. CDR3 protein: CASSKVGPQPGTSDDEQYV. CDR3 nucleotides: TGTGCCAGCAGCAAAGTCGGGCCTCAACCCGGGACTAGCGATGACGAGCAGTACGTC.

V gene TRBV28 combines with J gene TRBJ1-5; the D is unclear. The V end was cut by 5 bases, the J end by 3 bases, with 8 bases between. The length of the CDR3 is 13 residues. CDR1 is MDHEN and CDR2 is SYDVKM in the germline V gene. The CDR3 coding sequence is TGTGCCAGCAGTCGTTATTTCAATCAGCCCCAGCATTTT. This sequence encodes CASSRYFNQPQHF.

The chain recombines TRBV27 with TRBJ2-2; D call uncertain. The CDR3 spans 12 residues. Germline loops: CDR1 MNHEY, CDR2 SMNVEV (reference sequence). V was cut by 3 bases and J by 4 bases, with 3 bases left in between. The CDR3 protein is CASSFVTGELFF. CDR3 in DNA: TGTGCCAGCAGTTTCGTCACCGGGGAGCTGTTTTTT.

V gene TRBV11-2 combines with J gene TRBJ1-3; D perhaps matches TRBD1 (6 bases). CDR1 is SGHAT and CDR2 is FQNNGV in the germline V gene. The ends were cut back, 1 base at V and 0 bases at J, with 13 bases in the middle. The CDR3 consists of 17 residues. This CDR3 reads CASSLGGGHSSGNTIYF. In DNA form, the CDR3 reads TGTGCCAGCAGCTTAGGTGGGGGCCATAGCTCTGGAAACACCATATATTTT.

This clone was detected only once. The chain combines TRBV2 with TRBJ2-7, with 7 bases aligning to TRBD1. Germline trimming cut 5 bases from V and 6 bases from J; bases unmatched to any gene: 10. The germline V gene encodes CDR1 SNHLY and CDR2 FYNNEI. This CDR3 region has 14 residues. The CDR3 sequence: CASSRDSWVSEQYV. As DNA, the CDR3 is TGTGCCAGCAGTCGGGACAGTTGGGTTTCCGAGCAGTACGTC.

In the case of this clone: The junction does not match germline at one end; this may be a read error. V is TRBV5-1 and J is TRBJ2-5; D may be TRBD2 (6 bases). The germline V gene has CDR1 SGHRS and CDR2 YFSETQ. The CDR3 loop spans 16 amino acids. CDR3 amino acids: CASRPSLLAEGETQYF. CDR3 DNA: TGTGCCAGCAGACCTTCTCTTCTCGCGGAGGGAGAGACCCAGTACTTC.